A single sample gave rise to the 4 T cell receptor beta chains below, sequenced in a study of T cells in Graves' hyperthyroidism and ophthalmopathy. Amplification targeted TCR beta CDR3 regions from RNA transcripts. HTBI primers were used for first-round RT-PCR of the TCR CDR3. One entry per CDR3 protein results from TCRdb running MiXCR on the multiplex PCR reads. Seen here are over 250,000 distinct CDR3 sequences, approximately 26% observed once, and the top ten hold approximately 30%. Material: blood. The receptors here all came from a man aged 40-49 years with Graves' hyperthyroidism that later progressed to Graves' ophthalmopathy.

In this sample, this clonotype turned up many times. The CDR3 region is CASSYPDSPAPYEQYF. In nucleotides, the CDR3 is TGTGCCAGCAGTTACCCTGATTCACCAGCCCCCTACGAGCAGTACTTC. The V call is TRBV6-5, the J call TRBJ2-7; D ambiguous. The V gene lost 2 bases and the J gene lost 2 bases, with 16 bases spanning the gap. Germline CDR1 and CDR2: MNHEY and SVGAGI. This CDR3 is 16 amino acids long.

This clonotype appeared many times. The V and J genes are TRBV2 and TRBJ1-2; D uncertain. The germline CDR1 and CDR2 sequences are SNHLY and FYNNEI. The CDR3 is made up of 14 amino acids. With 1 base removed from V and 3 bases from J, the gap between germline ends came to 9 bases. CDR3 protein: CASSEGRADYGYTF. The CDR3 coding sequence is TGTGCCAGCAGTGAAGGAAGGGCGGACTATGGCTACACCTTC.

This clonotype was recorded at least ten times. The CDR3 DNA reads as TGTGCCAGCAGTTACGGCACGTGGAAAAGGAACACTGAAGCTTTCTTT. It codes for CASSYGTWKRNTEAFF. The chain couples TRBV6-5 to TRBJ1-1; no clear D gene. Trimming pared 2 bases from V and 1 base from J, leaving 14 bases between. CDR1 is MNHEY, CDR2 SVGAGI, per germline. The CDR3 sequence is 16 residues long.

At least ten counts were recorded for this clonotype. The chain combines TRBV6-5 with TRBJ2-5; 8 bases are a match to TRBD2. J was trimmed by 5 bases and V by 6 bases; bases with no gene match: 8. The germline V gene encodes CDR1 MNHEY and CDR2 SVGAGI. The CDR3 is 14 residues long. As DNA, the CDR3 is TGTGCCAGCAGGGGACTAGGTTCCGGTGAGACCCAGTACTTC. The encoded protein is CASRGLGSGETQYF.